These 12 T cell receptor beta chains originate from one sample sequenced in a study of blood T cell repertoires in COVID-19. The table came from immunoSEQ multiplex PCR; TCRdb's copy has only in-frame clones and leaves some out. The data contain approximately 160,000 clones, 70% to 90% of them seen just once; the ten biggest clones take up 5.5% to 7%. Material for sequencing was peripheral blood. The origin of the receptors is a man aged 50 or older with active or convalescent COVID-19.

The CDR3 sequence: CSVQGRETEAFF. The CDR3 DNA sequence: TGCAGCGTTCAGGGTCGAGAAACTGAAGCTTTCTTT. The chain joins TRBV29-1 to TRBJ1-1, with D possibly being TRBD1 (5 bases). Trimming cost V 5 bases and J 5 bases, with 12 bases left between them. CDR1 SQVTM and CDR2 ANQGSEA come from the germline V gene. This CDR3 comprises 12 residues.

This rearrangement joins TRBV5-1 to TRBJ1-6; the D gene is possibly TRBD1 (6 bases). The germline V gene encodes CDR1 SGHRS and CDR2 YFSETQ. The CDR3 contains 14 residues. Trimming took off 0 bases at V and 6 bases at J, with 7 bases between the two ends. The DNA of the CDR3 is TGCGCCAGCAGCTTGGACAGGGCTAATTCACCCCTCCACTTT. As protein: CASSLDRANSPLHF.

The chain recombines TRBV7-2 with TRBJ1-5; D is ambiguous. V dropped 4 bases and J dropped 0 bases, with 10 bases sitting between them. The CDR3 contains 15 residues. The V gene's germline CDR1 is SGHTA and CDR2 FQGNSA. For the CDR3, the DNA is TGTGCCAGCAGCTCCGAGTCCTATAGCAATCAGCCCCAGCATTTT. Protein product: CASSSESYSNQPQHF.

The chain carries TRBV21-1 and TRBJ2-7; the D segment call TRBD1 is taken from the table without a DNA check. TRBV21-1 is deemed a pseudogene. The CDR3 totals 13 residues. CDR3 residues: CASLFDRGYEQYF. The CDR3 region has the DNA TGTGCCAGCCTTTTCGACAGGGGCTACGAGCAGTACTTC.

The chain joins TRBV6-5 to TRBJ2-7, with D possibly TRBD2 on 5 matching bases. There are 15 residues in the CDR3. Germline V gene data show CDR1 as MNHEY and CDR2 as SVGAGI. V dropped 6 bases and J dropped 0 bases, with 15 bases sitting between them. The CDR3, as DNA: TGTGCCAGCAGACCTGGAGGTCAGGTCTCCTACGAGCAGTACTTC. Its protein is CASRPGGQVSYEQYF.

The V and J genes are TRBV7-2 and TRBJ1-2; D might be TRBD1 (6 bases). This CDR3 spans 13 amino acids. The germline CDR1 and CDR2 sequences are SGHTA and FQGNSA. V was trimmed by 5 bases and J by 8 bases, leaving 15 bases between them. CDR3 protein: CASSQDQGIGYTF. The CDR3, as DNA: TGTGCCAGCAGCCAAGATCAGGGGATCGGCTACACCTTC.

This clone was counted a single time. CDR3 in DNA: TGTGCCAGCAGCTTGTTAGGGGGATCGCTCTACGAGCAGTACTTC. Protein product: CASSLLGGSLYEQYF. The chain uses TRBV5-5 and TRBJ2-7, with D tentatively TRBD1 (6 bases). V lost 1 base and J 3 bases, leaving 14 bases between the germline ends. Looked up from germline, CDR1 is SGHKS and CDR2 is YYEKEE (reference sequence). The length of the CDR3 is 15 residues.

This clone came up once. The chain has TRBV4-3 and TRBJ1-5, with D tentatively TRBD1 (5 bases). The CDR3 loop spans 16 amino acids. Trimming pared 0 bases from V and 0 bases from J, leaving 9 bases between. Germline V lookup: CDR1 LGHNA, CDR2 YSLEER. CDR3 bases: TGCGCCAGCAGCCAAGATTCAGGGTATAGCAATCAGCCCCAGCATTTT. It specifies CASSQDSGYSNQPQHF.

This chain connects TRBV19 to TRBJ2-1; D might be TRBD1 (6 bases). Trimming stripped 1 base from V and 7 bases from J, with 11 bases between. Germline loops: CDR1 LNHDA, CDR2 SQIVND (reference sequence). The CDR3 sequence is 14 residues long. CDR3 protein: CASSIAAGTNEQFF. For the CDR3, the DNA is TGTGCCAGTAGTATAGCTGCAGGGACAAATGAGCAGTTCTTC. The full variable domain, its missing parts supplied by reference TRBV19 and TRBJ2-1, is DGGITQSPKYLFRKEGQNVTLSCEQNLNHDAMYWYRQDPGQGLRLIYYSQIVNDFQKGDIAEGYSVSREKKESFPLTVTSAQKNPTAFYLCASSIAAGTNEQFFGPGTRLTVL.

The chain recombines TRBV2 with TRBJ2-2; no firm D call. This CDR3 has 15 amino acids. V was shortened by 8 bases and J by 4 bases, with 17 bases between the two germline ends. Looked up from germline, CDR1 is SNHLY and CDR2 is FYNNEI. The CDR3 DNA reads TGTGCCAGCCGAGGCCCGGTAGCACTCACCGGGGAGCTGTTTTTT. This sequence encodes CASRGPVALTGELFF.

This clone occurred once. The chain is built from TRBV5-1 and TRBJ1-4; 9 bases map to TRBD1. CDR1 is SGHRS and CDR2 is YFSETQ in the germline V gene. The CDR3 consists of 14 residues. The V gene end was trimmed by 5 bases and the J gene end by 7 bases; junction bases not matched to a gene: 6. CDR3 DNA sequence: TGCGCCAGCAGAACCGGGACAGGGACTGAAAAACTGTTTTTT. Translation: CASRTGTGTEKLFF.

The V gene is TRBV2, the J gene TRBJ2-3; tentatively, D is TRBD1 (6 bases). The germline V gene encodes CDR1 SNHLY and CDR2 FYNNEI. V was cut by 6 bases and J by 1 base, with 11 bases left in between. CDR3 length: 14 amino acids. CDR3 sequence reads: CASSQRTGTDTQYF. DNA for the CDR3: TGTGCCAGCAGCCAAAGGACAGGCACAGATACGCAGTATTTT.